The 18 T cell receptor beta chains in this list originate from one sample, sequenced in a study of shared clonotypes between healthy human individuals. Sequenced by immunoSEQ multiplex PCR; TCRdb stores in-frame clones only, minus some. The table shows over a million clones, with around 82% occurring only once. Sequenced: memory CD4+ T cells from PBMCs. Subset: CD45RA-negative fraction. These receptors came from a man between 18 and 29 years old in good health. Some clones in this sample may be carry-over from other donors' samples.

Note on this clone: Other DNA sequences of this sample code for an identical CDR3. The chain couples TRBV5-1 to TRBJ1-1; no clear D gene. The CDR3 runs 14 residues. Between the trimmed V and J ends, which lost 0 bases and 1 base, there was a span of 7 bases. The V gene's germline CDR1 is SGHRS and CDR2 YFSETQ. CDR3 loop: CASSLDPGNTEAFF. The CDR3 DNA follows: TGCGCCAGCAGCTTGGATCCGGGGAACACTGAAGCTTTCTTT.

The gene calls are TRBV14 and TRBJ1-1, with unresolved D. Deletions cut 4 bases from V and 2 bases from J, with 8 bases between. Germline CDR1 SGHDN, CDR2 FVKESK. The CDR3 sequence is 13 residues long. In nucleotides, the CDR3 is TGTGCCAGCAGCCCCCGGGCCAACACTGAAGCTTTCTTT. Encoded protein: CASSPRANTEAFF.

J is TRBJ1-3 and V is TRBV27; D remains unclear. Germline V gene sequence: CDR1 MNHEY, CDR2 SMNVEV (reference sequence). The CDR3 runs to 16 residues. V dropped 3 bases and J dropped 0 bases, with 12 bases sitting between them. CDR3 sequence reads: CASSFGGPPSGNTIYF. The CDR3 nucleotides read TGTGCCAGCAGTTTCGGAGGGCCTCCCTCTGGAAACACCATATATTTT.

The CDR3: CASREPQGDTEAFF. DNA of the CDR3: TGTGCAAGTCGCGAGCCCCAGGGGGACACTGAAGCTTTCTTT. The rearrangement joins TRBV12-2 to TRBJ1-1; no DNA check was done on the table's D call, TRBD1. TRBV12-2 is described as a pseudogene. The CDR3 has 14 amino acids.

The sample holds one count of this clone. This chain uses TRBV14 with TRBJ1-1; D is unresolved. The CDR3 runs 13 residues. Germline V gives CDR1 SGHDN, CDR2 FVKESK. The V and J ends lost 4 bases and 11 bases respectively, with 17 bases between them. The CDR3, as DNA: TGTGCCAGCAGCCGCGCCCTTACCGGGGAGGCTTTCTTT. It encodes CASSRALTGEAFF.

With regard to this clone: This same CDR3 is encoded by further DNA sequences in the sample. The V and J genes are TRBV5-1 and TRBJ2-2, with D hard to call. V was pared by 0 bases and J by 4 bases, with 4 bases between. Germline lookup yields CDR1 SGHRS and CDR2 YFSETQ. This CDR3 contains 13 residues. In nucleotides, the CDR3 is TGCGCCAGCAGCTTGGACTCCACCGGGGAGCTGTTTTTT. This encodes CASSLDSTGELFF.

The V and J genes are TRBV5-1 and TRBJ2-6; tentatively, D is TRBD1 (6 bases). V was trimmed by 4 bases and J by 3 bases, leaving 11 bases between them. Per the germline V gene, CDR1 is SGHRS and CDR2 is YFSETQ. This CDR3 is 15 amino acids long. The CDR3 nucleotides are TGCGCCAGCAGCCTCAGGGGAGATGGGGCCAACGTCCTGACTTTC. Protein sequence: CASSLRGDGANVLTF.

As regards this clone: At one end the junction does not follow the germline gene, possibly because of a read error. CDR3 residues: CASRPTSGAGAHF. In DNA form, the CDR3 reads TGTGCCAGCAGGCCGACTAGCGGGGCCGGGGCGCACTTC. The chain employs TRBV28 and TRBJ2-7; TRBD2 agrees at 11 bases. This CDR3 comprises 13 residues. From germline, CDR1 is MDHEN and CDR2 SYDVKM.

The J gene is TRBJ1-1, the V gene TRBV7-6; D is undetermined. CDR3 size: 13 residues. V was cut by 5 bases and J by 2 bases, with 9 bases left in between. Per germline, CDR1 SGHVS and CDR2 FNYEAQ. This CDR3 reads CASSLDLNTEAFF. CDR3 nucleotide sequence: TGTGCCAGCAGCCTGGACCTAAACACTGAAGCTTTCTTT.

This clone was counted between two and nine times. The chain is built from TRBV28 and TRBJ2-5, with TRBD2 identical over 10 bases. Trimming at V came to 4 bases and at J to 5 bases, leaving 10 bases not matched to a gene. Germline loops: CDR1 MDHEN, CDR2 SYDVKM. This CDR3 region has 16 residues. The CDR3 protein is CASSSPGRAGGETQYF. CDR3 nucleotides: TGTGCCAGCAGTTCCCCGGGGCGAGCGGGAGGGGAGACCCAGTACTTC.

The chain combines TRBV5-6 with TRBJ2-7; D gene unclear. The CDR3 totals 14 residues. Trimming removed 6 bases at V and 3 bases at J, with 16 bases between. Per the germline V gene, CDR1 is SGHDT and CDR2 is YYEEEE. CDR3 sequence: CASISGVRGYEQYF. As DNA, the CDR3 is TGTGCCAGCATCTCAGGCGTTAGAGGCTACGAGCAGTACTTC.

About this clone: The identical CDR3 is also encoded by other nucleotide sequences in the sample. This chain uses TRBV18 with TRBJ2-1; 14 nucleotides agree with TRBD2. V was pared by 3 bases and J by 7 bases, with 2 bases of the junction left unmatched. The CDR3 sequence is 15 residues long. Germline V lookup: CDR1 KGHSH, CDR2 LQKENI. DNA for the CDR3: TGTGCCAGCTCACCGACTAGCGGGAGGGGTAATGAGCAGTTCTTC. It encodes CASSPTSGRGNEQFF.

The chain combines TRBV6-1 with TRBJ2-3; 9 bases match TRBD1. Germline-derived CDR1 and CDR2 are MNHNS and SASEGT. Unmatched junction bases numbered 6, after V lost 4 bases and J lost 4 bases. This CDR3 region has 15 residues. The CDR3 region is CASSVGGQGADTQYF. CDR3 in DNA: TGTGCCAGCAGTGTCGGGGGACAGGGCGCAGATACGCAGTATTTT.

The chain combines TRBV5-1 with TRBJ2-5; tentatively, D is TRBD1 (5 bases). The CDR3 length is 13 residues. CDR1 and CDR2 from the germline V gene are SGHRS and YFSETQ. V lost 3 bases and J lost 2, with 8 bases in between. The DNA of the CDR3 is TGCGCCAGCAGCTGGACACCTCAAGAGACCCAGTACTTC. As protein: CASSWTPQETQYF.

This clone was seen a few times. Other nucleotide sequences from this sample produce the same CDR3. The chain has TRBV10-3 and TRBJ1-1; D is ambiguous. The CDR3 length is 13 residues. V dropped 0 bases and J dropped 5 bases, with 7 bases sitting between them. CDR1 is ENHRY, CDR2 SYGVKD, per germline. The CDR3 loop reads CAISESGGTEAFF. In DNA form, the CDR3 reads TGTGCCATCAGTGAGTCAGGAGGGACTGAAGCTTTCTTT.

The V gene is TRBV28, the J gene TRBJ1-1; the D is unclear. The CDR3 is made up of 12 amino acids. V dropped 8 bases and J dropped 11 bases, with 18 bases sitting between them. Per the germline V gene, CDR1 is MDHEN and CDR2 is SYDVKM. The CDR3 DNA reads as TGTGCCAGCCTCTCTTTAGGGCCCGCGGCTTTCTTT. It encodes CASLSLGPAAFF.

In its sample, this clone was seen a few times. The chain employs TRBV11-3 and TRBJ2-6; 7 bases match TRBD1. The CDR3 length is 18 residues. Trimming took 5 bases from V and 0 from J; bases not matched to a gene: 10. Germline lookup yields CDR1 SGHNT and CDR2 YENEEA. In nucleotides, the CDR3 is TGTGCCAGCAGCATTCGACAGGGTCAAGGCTCTGGGGCCAACGTCCTGACTTTC. Translating gives CASSIRQGQGSGANVLTF.

The rearrangement joins TRBV18 to TRBJ2-7; TRBD1 agrees at 8 bases. The CDR3 sequence is 14 residues long. From germline, CDR1 is KGHSH and CDR2 LQKENI. J gave up 4 bases and V 3 bases, and 5 bases lay outside the gene matches. The CDR3 bases are TGTGCCAGCTCACCCCGGACAGGGCCTTACGAGCAGTACTTC. Translated: CASSPRTGPYEQYF.